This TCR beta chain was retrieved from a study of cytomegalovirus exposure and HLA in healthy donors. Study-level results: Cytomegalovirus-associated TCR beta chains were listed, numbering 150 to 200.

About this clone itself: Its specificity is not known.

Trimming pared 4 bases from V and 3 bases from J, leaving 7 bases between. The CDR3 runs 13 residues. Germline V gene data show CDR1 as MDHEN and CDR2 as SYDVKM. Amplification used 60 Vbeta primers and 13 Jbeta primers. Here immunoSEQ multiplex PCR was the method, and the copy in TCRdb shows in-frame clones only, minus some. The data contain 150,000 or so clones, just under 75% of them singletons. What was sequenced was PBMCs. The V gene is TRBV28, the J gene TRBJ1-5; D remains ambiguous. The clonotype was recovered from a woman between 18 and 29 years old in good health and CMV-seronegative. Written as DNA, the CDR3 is TGTGCCAGCAGTTGGAGTTTCAATCAGCCCCAGCATTTT. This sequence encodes CASSWSFNQPQHF.